These 17 T cell receptor beta chains came from one sample sequenced in a study of T cells in women clearing cervical HPV infection. Only in-frame clones appear in the TCRdb table, and some are missing; sequencing was by immunoSEQ multiplex PCR. The table lists tens of thousands of clones. Specimen: blood buffy coat. Receptors were obtained from a woman between 18 and 75 years old with a cervical HPV16 infection that either progressed to CIN3+ or cleared (not recorded which).

Concerning this clone: The read finishes 3 residues shy of the CDR3 end, and the germline J gene is used to complete it. The chain employs TRBV19 and TRBJ1-1; the D is unclear. Germline values: CDR1 LNHDA, CDR2 SQIVND (reference sequence). The CDR3 is 13 amino acids. The V end was cut by 1 base, the J end by 5 bases, with 8 bases between. The CDR3 protein is CASSIGKGTEAFF. The sequenced part of the CDR3 DNA is TGTGCCAGTAGTATAGGGAAAGGGACTGAA.

About this clone: The DNA ends 3 residues before the CDR3 does, and the rest of the CDR3 is filled in from the germline J gene. This chain joins TRBV2 and TRBJ1-4; TRBD1 agrees at 7 bases. The trim removed 6 bases at V and 4 bases at J, leaving 11 bases unmatched. Germline V CDR1 and CDR2: SNHLY, FYNNEI. The CDR3 is 16 amino acids. CDR3 residues: CASRPRGQRSNEKLFF. The CDR3 bases that were read are TGTGCCAGCAGGCCTAGGGGGCAACGGAGTAATGAAAAA.

Worth noting for this clone: From the germline J gene comes the end of the CDR3, since the read stops 3 residues before it. The chain carries TRBV2 and TRBJ1-2; tentative D call: TRBD1 (5 bases). The CDR3 contains 15 residues. CDR1 is SNHLY and CDR2 is FYNNEI in the germline V gene. The sequenced CDR3 bases are TGTGCCAGCAGTGAAGAGCGTATAAGGGGAGATACC. It encodes CASSEERIRGDT. The entire CDR3 protein reads CASSEERIRGDTYTF.

Of note for this clone: The read gets to within 3 residues of the CDR3 end, and the germline J gene fills in the rest. The chain employs TRBV10-2 and TRBJ1-1, with D maybe TRBD1 (6 bases). Trimming took 7 bases from V and 7 from J, leaving 13 bases between them. Per germline, CDR1 WSHSY and CDR2 SAAADI. This CDR3 is built from 12 residues. CDR3 in amino acids: CASTPGANEAFF. The sequenced CDR3 bases are TGCGCCAGCACCCCAGGGGCGAATGAA.

As regards this clone: The read falls 3 residues short of the CDR3 end, and the missing part is taken from the germline J gene. The J gene is TRBJ2-3, the V gene TRBV6-2 or TRBV6-3; 10 bases are shared with TRBD1. The CDR3 has 16 amino acids. Germline V lookup: CDR1 MNHEY, CDR2 SVGEGT. CDR3 sequence: CASSSRQGARMVPQYF. The covered CDR3 bases are TGTGCCAGCAGTTCCAGACAGGGGGCTAGGATGGTGCCG.

About this clone: The observed sequence ends 3 residues before the CDR3 terminus, with the missing tail filled in from the germline J gene. Other DNA sequences in this sample translate to the same CDR3. This sequence joins TRBV7-8 and TRBJ1-3; TRBD1 matches 7 bases. Looked up from germline, CDR1 is SGHVS and CDR2 is FQNEAQ. There are 17 residues in the CDR3. J was trimmed by 0 bases and V by 4 bases; bases with no gene match: 9. CDR3 residues: CASSSRQGLFSGNTIYF. The CDR3 bases that were read are TGTGCCAGCAGCTCGCGACAGGGACTCTTCTCTGGAAACACC.

About this clone: The read gets to within 3 residues of the CDR3 end, and the germline J gene fills in the rest. The rearrangement uses TRBV5-5 and TRBJ1-1, with 8 positions matching TRBD1. Germline assignment: CDR1 SGHKS and CDR2 YYEKEE (reference sequence). V shed 3 bases, J shed 4 bases, and the junction held 8 bases outside the gene matches. This CDR3 region has 15 residues. The CDR3 bases that were read are TGTGCCAGCAGCTATGGCGGACAGGGCGGCACTGAA. Its translation is CASSYGGQGGTE. The whole CDR3 protein reads CASSYGGQGGTEAFF.

Note on this clone: The read gets to within 3 residues of the CDR3 end, and the germline J gene fills in the rest. J is TRBJ1-4 and V is TRBV5-1; D remains unclear. Germline-derived CDR1 and CDR2 are SGHRS and YFSETQ. The CDR3 covers 14 residues. V was shortened by 4 bases and J by 0 bases, with 7 bases between the two germline ends. The CDR3 bases that were read are TGCGCCAGCAGCCCCCGGGCAACTAATGAAAAA. Its protein product is CASSPRATNEK. In full, the CDR3 is CASSPRATNEKLFF. Full variable domain (outside the CDR3, taken from reference TRBV5-1 and TRBJ1-4): KAGVTQTPRYLIKTRGQQVTLSCSPISGHRSVSWYQQTPGQGLQFLFEYFSETQRNKGNFPGRFSGRQFSNSRSEMNVSTLELGDSALYLCASSPRATNEKLFFGSGTQLSVL.

Points on this clone: Read sequence stops 3 residues before the CDR3 end, and the germline J gene provides the missing end. This chain joins TRBV30 and TRBJ1-2, with 7 bases identical to TRBD1. There are 12 residues in the CDR3. Germline V gene lookup returns CDR1 GTSNPN and CDR2 SVGIG (reference sequence). CDR3 DNA (partial): TGTGCCTGGAGTGCCCGACAGGGTCCC. It translates to CAWSARQGP. The entire CDR3 reads CAWSARQGPYTF.

A word on this clone: Read sequence stops 3 residues before the CDR3 end, and the germline J gene provides the missing end. The chain is built from TRBV5-1 and TRBJ1-2; 11 bases map to TRBD1. CDR1 is SGHRS and CDR2 is YFSETQ in the germline V gene. With V trimmed by 4 bases and J by 4 bases, 9 bases remained unmatched. CDR3 length equals 16 residues. The chain's CDR3 is CASSPERTGGSYGYTF. Partial CDR3 DNA: TGCGCCAGCAGCCCGGAGAGGACAGGGGGCAGCTATGGC.

Worth noting for this clone: Relative to the germline gene, one junction end is altered; a read error may explain this. The CDR3 extends 3 residues past the end of the read, so its final part is completed from the germline J gene. In the same sample, other DNA sequences code for this CDR3. The chain joins TRBV2 to TRBJ1-3, with D unresolved. The germline V gene encodes CDR1 SNHLY and CDR2 FYNNEI. CDR3 length: 15 residues. CDR3 amino acids: CASSEEGYSGNTIYF. The sequenced CDR3 bases are TGTGCCAGCAGTGAAGAGGGCTACTCTGGAAACACA. Full variable domain (rest looked up from reference TRBV2 and TRBJ1-3): EPEVTQTPSHQVTQMGQEVILRCVPISNHLYFYWYRQILGQKVEFLVSFYNNEISEKSEIFDDQFSVERPDGSNFTLKIRSTKLEDSAMYFCASSEEGYSGNTIYFGEGSWLTVV.

A word on this clone: The read stops 3 residues short of the end of the CDR3; the missing end is completed from the germline J gene. The chain employs TRBV7-2 and TRBJ2-2; D is uncertain. CDR3 length: 14 residues. Germline-derived CDR1 and CDR2 are SGHTA and FQGNSA. CDR3 amino acids: CASRQGPTRGKLFF. The part of the CDR3 DNA that was read is TGTGCCAGCAGGCAAGGGCCTACAAGAGGAAAG.

CDR3 DNA (partial): TGTGCCAGTAGTAGGACAGGGGGATCGGAAGAC. Encoded protein: CASSRTGGSED. The whole CDR3 is CASSRTGGSEDYTF. The chain is built from TRBV19 and TRBJ1-2, with 10 positions matching TRBD1. Coverage ceases 3 residues before the CDR3 finishes, and the germline J gene fills in the end. The CDR3 runs 14 residues. Germline V gene lookup returns CDR1 LNHDA and CDR2 SQIVND (reference sequence).

Concerning this clone itself: The read ends 3 residues before the CDR3 terminus; that terminus is restored from the germline J gene. This chain connects TRBV30 to TRBJ2-1; the match to TRBD1 covers 7 bases. Germline values: CDR1 GTSNPN, CDR2 SVGIG (reference sequence). J gave up 5 bases and V 2 bases, and 12 bases lay outside the gene matches. The CDR3 consists of 16 residues. The CDR3 bases that were read are TGTGCCTGGAGTCTATCGAGTTTTAGGGGGCACAATGAG. Translating gives CAWSLSSFRGHNE. The complete CDR3 sequence is CAWSLSSFRGHNEQFF.

As for this clone: The read terminates 3 residues before the CDR3 end, so the remaining end is supplied by the germline J gene. J is TRBJ1-3 and V is TRBV12-3 or TRBV12-4; 7 nucleotides agree with TRBD1. V trimming: 6 bases; J trimming: 0 bases; junction bases outside the gene matches: 8. The CDR3 totals 16 residues. The sequenced part of the CDR3 DNA is TGTGCCAGCAGATCAGGGGGTCCTCTCTCTGGAAACACC. Translating gives CASRSGGPLSGNT. The full CDR3 protein is CASRSGGPLSGNTIYF.

This clone is deemed medium-sized by its frequency. The read stops 3 residues short of the end of the CDR3; the missing end is completed from the germline J gene. The chain combines TRBV29-1 with TRBJ2-6; D perhaps matches TRBD1 (5 bases). The CDR3 extends over 15 amino acids. Germline CDR1 is SQVTM and CDR2 is ANQGSEA. V was clipped by 3 bases and J by 4 bases, with 13 bases between them. Partial CDR3 DNA: TGCAGCGTTGACGGCGTTGGGGCCGGGGCCAACGTC. Encoded protein: CSVDGVGAGANV. From start to end, the CDR3 is CSVDGVGAGANVLTF. Based on the CDR3 plus reference TRBV29-1 and TRBJ2-6, the full variable domain is SAVISQKPSRDICQRGTSLTIQCQVDSQVTMMFWYRQQPGQSLTLIATANQGSEATYESGFVIDKFPISRPNLTFSTLTVSNMSPEDSSIYLCSVDGVGAGANVLTFGAGSRLTVL.

A remark on this clone: The CDR3 end lies 3 residues beyond the end of the read and is filled in from the germline J gene. This sequence joins TRBV19 and TRBJ2-3; 12 bases are shared with TRBD1. CDR1 LNHDA and CDR2 SQIVND come from the germline V gene (reference sequence). CDR3 length: 16 residues. The CDR3 bases that were read are TGTGCCAGTAGTACAATCCCGGGACAGGGGGCTTTAGCG. Translation: CASSTIPGQGALA. The whole CDR3 protein is CASSTIPGQGALAQYF.